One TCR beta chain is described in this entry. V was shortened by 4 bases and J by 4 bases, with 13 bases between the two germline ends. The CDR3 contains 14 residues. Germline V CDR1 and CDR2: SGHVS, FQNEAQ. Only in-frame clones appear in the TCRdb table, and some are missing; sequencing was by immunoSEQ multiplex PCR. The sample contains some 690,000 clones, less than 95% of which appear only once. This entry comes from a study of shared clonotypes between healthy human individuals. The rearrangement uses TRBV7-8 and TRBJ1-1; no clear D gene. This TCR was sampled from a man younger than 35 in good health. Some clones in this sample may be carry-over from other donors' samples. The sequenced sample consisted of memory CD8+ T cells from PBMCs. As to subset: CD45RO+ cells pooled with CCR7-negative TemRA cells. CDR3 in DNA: TGTGCCAGCAGCTGGACTTCCCGGGCCACTGAAGCTTTCTTT. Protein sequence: CASSWTSRATEAFF.